This T cell receptor (beta chain) was observed in a study of response to subunit inactivated influenza vaccine. The study, taken as a whole, reports: The authors suggested that few new T cells are recruited per seasonal influenza vaccination.

MiXCR was run by TCRdb on the RT-PCR reads, yielding one entry per CDR3 protein. The sample yields under 550,000 distinct CDR3 sequences, 7.6% seen once. This clonotype was counted ten times or more. Its target is not known. The TCR was taken from a man between 45 and 75 years old who received an inactivated influenza vaccine. The source material was PBMCs from blood, sampled approximately 25 months after vaccination.

The CDR3: CASSLDRGDGELFF. CDR3 DNA sequence: TGCGCCAGCAGCTTGGATCGGGGCGACGGGGAGCTGTTTTTT. This chain links TRBV5-1 with TRBJ2-2; possibly TRBD1 or TRBD2 for D (5 bases each). V was shortened by 0 bases and J by 7 bases, with 10 bases between the two germline ends. This CDR3 has 14 residues. The V gene's germline CDR1 is SGHRS and CDR2 YFSETQ.